These 19 T cell receptor beta chains were all obtained from the same sample, sequenced in a study of blood T cell repertoires in COVID-19. Produced via immunoSEQ multiplex PCR; TCRdb's table is partial and in-frame only. The table lists some 300,000 clones, about 91% of them singletons. Sequenced material: peripheral blood. The receptors were gathered from a woman aged 25-40 years who had recovered from COVID-19.

V usage is TRBV11-3 and J usage is TRBJ1-1; D uncertain. The CDR3 consists of 12 residues. V was cut by 11 bases and J by 0 bases, with 10 bases left in between. Germline loops: CDR1 SGHNT, CDR2 YENEEA. The CDR3 here is CAWRVMNTEAFF. In DNA, the CDR3 is TGTGCCTGGAGGGTCATGAACACTGAAGCTTTCTTT.

This chain connects TRBV12-3 or TRBV12-4 to TRBJ1-6, with D uncertain. CDR3 length: 13 amino acids. The V gene lost 6 bases and the J gene lost 7 bases, with 10 bases spanning the gap. CDR3 sequence: CASRREVNSPLHF. The CDR3 bases are TGTGCCAGCAGGAGGGAGGTGAATTCACCCCTCCACTTT.

The chain recombines TRBV7-9 with TRBJ1-1; 7 bases match TRBD1. CDR3 length equals 16 residues. The ends lost 7 bases at V and 1 base at J; junction bases unmatched: 12. Germline lookup yields CDR1 SEHNR and CDR2 FQNEAQ (reference sequence). The CDR3 coding sequence is TGTGCCAGCAACTCAGGCCCGGGACAGCCGAACACTGAAGCTTTCTTT. This gives the protein CASNSGPGQPNTEAFF.

Concerning this clone: The sample holds other DNA sequences that translate to the same CDR3. The gene calls are TRBV28 and TRBJ1-2; TRBD1 matches at 7 bases. Germline V gene sequence: CDR1 MDHEN, CDR2 SYDVKM. Losses at the gene ends were 2 bases for V and 4 bases for J; bases not matched to a gene: 1. This CDR3 has 13 residues. Here the CDR3 DNA reads TGTGCCAGCAGTTTAAGGACAGGCTATGGCTACACCTTC. Residues: CASSLRTGYGYTF.

This clone is a singleton in its sample. This chain joins TRBV6-2 or TRBV6-3 and TRBJ1-4; D call uncertain. The CDR3 is made up of 12 amino acids. Trimming took 2 bases from V and 10 from J, leaving 8 bases between them. Germline V gene data show CDR1 as MNHEY and CDR2 as SVGEGT. The CDR3, as DNA: TGTGCCAGCAGTTACGGGCTCCCAAAACTGTTTTTT. Translated, it gives CASSYGLPKLFF.

V gene TRBV6-5 combines with J gene TRBJ1-5; the match to TRBD1 covers 8 bases. The germline CDR1 and CDR2 sequences are MNHEY and SVGAGI. The CDR3 length is 14 residues. V shed 5 bases, J shed 7 bases, and the junction held 7 bases outside the gene matches. Written as DNA, the CDR3 is TGTGCCAGCAGTACCGGACAGGGCGGACAGCCCCAGCATTTT. This codes for CASSTGQGGQPQHF.

This clone was seen just once. CDR3 coding DNA: TGTGCCAGCAGCTTGGCCGGGGGACAGATTAATTCACCCCTCCACTTT. Translating gives CASSLAGGQINSPLHF. The rearrangement uses TRBV5-6 and TRBJ1-6; 7 bases match TRBD1. Germline-derived CDR1 and CDR2 are SGHDT and YYEEEE. The CDR3 extends over 16 amino acids. J gave up 6 bases and V 0 bases, and 6 bases lay outside the gene matches. Filled out from reference TRBV5-6 and TRBJ1-6, the complete variable domain reads DAGVTQSPTHLIKTRGQQVTLRCSPKSGHDTVSWYQQALGQGPQFIFQYYEEEERQRGNFPDRFSGHQFPNYSSELNVNALLLGDSALYLCASSLAGGQINSPLHFGNGTRLTVT.

The chain links TRBV4-1 to TRBJ1-1, with D possibly TRBD1 on 5 matching bases. Germline V gene data show CDR1 as MGHRA and CDR2 as YSYEKL. With 0 bases removed from V and 10 bases from J, the gap between germline ends came to 18 bases. CDR3 length: 15 residues. CDR3 sequence reads: CASSQERGWKGRAFF. The CDR3, as DNA: TGCGCCAGCAGCCAAGAACGGGGGTGGAAAGGAAGAGCTTTCTTT.

The CDR3 nucleotides read TGCGCCAGCAGCTTGGCACAGGGCCGAACCAAAAACATTCAGTACTTC. Residues: CASSLAQGRTKNIQYF. V is TRBV5-1 and J is TRBJ2-4, with D maybe TRBD1 (6 bases). CDR3 length: 16 amino acids. Trimming took 0 bases from V and 2 from J, leaving 12 bases between them. Germline CDR1 and CDR2: SGHRS and YFSETQ.

J is TRBJ1-1 and V is TRBV12-5; D ambiguous. Per the germline V gene, CDR1 is LGHNT and CDR2 is FRNRAP. The CDR3 extends over 17 amino acids. V lost 4 bases to trimming and J lost 5 bases, with 23 bases between them. The CDR3 coding sequence is TGTGCTAGTGGTTCCCCACCCATTGCTCGGGGAAGGACTGAAGCTTTCTTT. Amino acid sequence: CASGSPPIARGRTEAFF.

The chain combines TRBV15 with TRBJ1-5, with D unclear. The CDR3 length is 15 residues. Trimming shortened V by 0 bases and J by 0 bases, and 6 bases separated the two germline ends. The germline gives CDR1 LNHNV, CDR2 YYDKDF (reference sequence). The CDR3 loop is CATSRDLSSNQPQHF. CDR3 coding DNA: TGTGCCACCAGCAGAGATCTCAGTAGCAATCAGCCCCAGCATTTT.

This clone came up a few times. V usage is TRBV28 and J usage is TRBJ1-5; weak D call: TRBD1 (6 bases). Per germline, CDR1 MDHEN and CDR2 SYDVKM. There are 14 residues in the CDR3. Trimming shortened V by 0 bases and J by 4 bases, and 7 bases separated the two germline ends. The CDR3 nucleotides are TGTGCCAGCAGTTTATGGACAGGTAATCAGCCCCAGCATTTT. Its translation is CASSLWTGNQPQHF.

The chain carries TRBV14 and TRBJ1-2; tentatively, D is TRBD1 (5 bases). V lost 4 bases and J lost 4, with 13 bases in between. Germline loops: CDR1 SGHDN, CDR2 FVKESK. This CDR3 contains 14 residues. The CDR3, as DNA: TGTGCCAGCAGCCCGAATACAGGATCCTATGGCTACACCTTC. This gives the protein CASSPNTGSYGYTF. Full variable domain (missing parts from reference TRBV14 and TRBJ1-2): EAGVTQFPSHSVIEKGQTVTLRCDPISGHDNLYWYRRVMGKEIKFLLHFVKESKQDESGMPNNRFLAERTGGTYSTLKVQPAELEDSGVYFCASSPNTGSYGYTFGSGTRLTVV.

This chain joins TRBV6-5 and TRBJ1-2; perhaps TRBD1 as D (6 bases). V shed 2 bases and J shed 0 bases, with 10 bases lying between them. Germline-derived CDR1 and CDR2 are MNHEY and SVGAGI. The CDR3 is 15 amino acids. The CDR3 spells CASSYQDSPNYGYTF. The CDR3, as DNA: TGTGCCAGCAGTTACCAGGACAGTCCTAACTATGGCTACACCTTC.

The chain employs TRBV9 and TRBJ2-2, with 7 bases matching TRBD1. V shed 6 bases, J shed 2 bases, and the junction held 4 bases outside the gene matches. CDR1 is SGDLS and CDR2 is YYNGEE in the germline V gene. The CDR3 runs to 14 residues. CDR3 DNA sequence: TGTGCCAGCAAGACAGGGCTAAACACCGGGGAGCTGTTTTTT. It codes for CASKTGLNTGELFF.

This clone was seen more than once but under ten times. The genes are TRBV6-1 and TRBJ1-1, with 7 bases identical to TRBD1. The CDR3 runs to 12 residues. The J segment lost 11 bases and the V segment lost 2 bases, leaving 5 bases of the junction unmatched. CDR1 is MNHNS and CDR2 is SASEGT in the germline V gene. The CDR3 protein is CASSESTGLAFF. DNA of the CDR3: TGTGCCAGCAGTGAATCGACAGGGTTGGCTTTCTTT.

This CDR3 is CASSQPGQGNEKLFF. CDR3 DNA: TGTGCCAGCAGTCAACCAGGACAGGGGAATGAAAAACTGTTTTTT. The J gene is TRBJ1-4, the V gene TRBV28, with 9 nucleotides matching TRBD1. J gave up 5 bases and V 5 bases, and 6 bases lay outside the gene matches. The CDR3 is 15 amino acids. The germline V gene encodes CDR1 MDHEN and CDR2 SYDVKM. Based on the CDR3 plus reference TRBV28 and TRBJ1-4, the full variable domain is DVKVTQSSRYLVKRTGEKVFLECVQDMDHENMFWYRQDPGLGLRLIYFSYDVKMKEKGDIPEGYSVSREKKERFSLILESASTNQTSMYLCASSQPGQGNEKLFFGSGTQLSVL.

V gene TRBV4-3 combines with J gene TRBJ1-3; 7 bases line up with TRBD1. The CDR3 runs 16 residues. The V gene end was trimmed by 3 bases and the J gene end by 3 bases; junction bases not matched to a gene: 8. The V gene's germline CDR1 is LGHNA and CDR2 YSLEER. CDR3 bases: TGCGCCAGCAGCCAGGGCTGGACAGGTTATGGAAACACCATATATTTT. As protein: CASSQGWTGYGNTIYF.

The J gene is TRBJ1-1, the V gene TRBV3-1 (or the pseudogene TRBV3-2); D perhaps matches TRBD1 (5 bases). Germline CDR1 reads LGHDT; CDR2 reads YNNKEL (reference sequence). The germline V and J ends were trimmed by 1 base and 5 bases, with 11 bases remaining between them. CDR3 length: 14 residues. In DNA, the CDR3 is TGTGCCAGCAGCCAAGCCTACGGGGGTACTGAAGCTTTCTTT. This encodes CASSQAYGGTEAFF.